The clone carrying this TCR beta chain was detected a few times. This CDR3 region has 15 residues. Germline assignment: CDR1 LGHNA and CDR2 YSLEER. The ends were cut back, 1 base at V and 4 bases at J, with 13 bases in the middle. For the second PCR, which ran for roughly 6 to 12 cycles, a sample-barcoded 5' primer and a J-beta primer mix were used. Via MiXCR, TCRdb re-called the 5' RACE reads, giving one row per CDR3 protein. The sample consists of about 1.1 million distinct CDR3 sequences, 35% to 40% of them appearing once. The sample belongs to a study of blood T cells in healthy people across ages.

This sequence joins TRBV4-3 and TRBJ1-2; D possibly corresponds to TRBD1 (5 bases). This receptor was taken from a man aged 18-30 years in good health. Sequenced sample: blood. Here the CDR3 reads CASSQGIQGIYGYTF. In nucleotides, the CDR3 is TGCGCCAGCAGCCAAGGAATCCAGGGAATCTATGGCTACACCTTC.